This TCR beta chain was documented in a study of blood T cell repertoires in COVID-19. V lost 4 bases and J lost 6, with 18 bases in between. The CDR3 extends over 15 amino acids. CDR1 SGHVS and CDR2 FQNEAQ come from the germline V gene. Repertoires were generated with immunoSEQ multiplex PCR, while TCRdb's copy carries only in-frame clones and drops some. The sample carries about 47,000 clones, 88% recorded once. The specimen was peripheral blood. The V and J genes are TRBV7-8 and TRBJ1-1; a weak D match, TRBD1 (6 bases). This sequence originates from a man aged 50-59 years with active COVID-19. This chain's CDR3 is CASSSNPTGYAEAFF. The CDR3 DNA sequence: TGTGCCAGCAGCTCAAACCCGACAGGTTATGCTGAAGCTTTCTTT.